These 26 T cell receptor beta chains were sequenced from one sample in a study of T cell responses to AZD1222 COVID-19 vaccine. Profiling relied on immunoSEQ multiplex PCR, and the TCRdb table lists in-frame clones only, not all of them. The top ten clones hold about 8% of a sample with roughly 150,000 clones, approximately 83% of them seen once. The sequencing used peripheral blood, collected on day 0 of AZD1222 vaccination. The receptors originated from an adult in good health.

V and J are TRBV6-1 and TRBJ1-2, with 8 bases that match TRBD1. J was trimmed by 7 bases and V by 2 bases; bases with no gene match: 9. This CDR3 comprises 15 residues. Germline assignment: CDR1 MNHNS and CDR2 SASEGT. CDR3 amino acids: CASSEQGADGGGYTF. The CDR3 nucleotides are TGTGCCAGCAGTGAACAGGGGGCGGATGGTGGTGGCTACACCTTC.

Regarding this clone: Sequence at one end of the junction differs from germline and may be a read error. DNA of the CDR3: TGCGCCAGCTGCTTGGGCGGGGGCGGAGGGACCTACGAGCAGTACTTC. Amino acid sequence: CASCLGGGGGTYEQYF. The V and J genes are TRBV5-1 and TRBJ2-7, with TRBD2 as a possible D gene (7 bases). Germline CDR1 and CDR2: SGHRS and YFSETQ. The CDR3 covers 16 residues.

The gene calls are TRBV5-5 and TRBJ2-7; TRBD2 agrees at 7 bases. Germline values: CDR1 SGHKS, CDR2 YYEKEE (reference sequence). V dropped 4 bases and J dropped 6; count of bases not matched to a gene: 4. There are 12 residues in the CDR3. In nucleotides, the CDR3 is TGTGCCAGCAGCCGGCTAGCGGTCGAGCAGTACTTC. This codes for CASSRLAVEQYF.

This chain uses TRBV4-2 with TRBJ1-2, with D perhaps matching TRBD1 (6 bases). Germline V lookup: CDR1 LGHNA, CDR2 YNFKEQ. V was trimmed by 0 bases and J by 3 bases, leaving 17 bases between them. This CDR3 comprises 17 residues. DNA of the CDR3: TGTGCCAGCAGCCAAGATAGGGGTGGAGAGGGGGACTATGGCTACACCTTC. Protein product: CASSQDRGGEGDYGYTF.

CDR3 protein: CASSEWGGALHF. CDR3 DNA: TGTGCCAGCAGTGAATGGGGTGGGGCCCTCCACTTT. V is TRBV2 and J is TRBJ1-6, with no clear D. The V and J ends lost 2 bases and 14 bases respectively, with 10 bases between them. The germline CDR1 and CDR2 sequences are SNHLY and FYNNEI. The CDR3 runs 12 residues.

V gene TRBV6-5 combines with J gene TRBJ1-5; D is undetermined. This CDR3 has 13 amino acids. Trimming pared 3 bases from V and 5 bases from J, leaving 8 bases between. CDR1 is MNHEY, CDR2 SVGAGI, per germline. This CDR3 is CASSYREHQPQHF. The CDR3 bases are TGTGCCAGCAGTTATCGGGAACATCAGCCCCAGCATTTT.

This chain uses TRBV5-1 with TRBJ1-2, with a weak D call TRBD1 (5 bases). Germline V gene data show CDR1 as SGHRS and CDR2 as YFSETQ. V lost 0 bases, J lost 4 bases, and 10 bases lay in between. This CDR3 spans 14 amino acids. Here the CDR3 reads CASSLGGSGYGYTF. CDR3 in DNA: TGCGCCAGCAGCTTGGGGGGGTCTGGCTATGGCTACACCTTC.

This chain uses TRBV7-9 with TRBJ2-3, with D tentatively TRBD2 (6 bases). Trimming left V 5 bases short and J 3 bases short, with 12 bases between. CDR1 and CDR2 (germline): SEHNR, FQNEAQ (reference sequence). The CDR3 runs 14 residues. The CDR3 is CASSLLGRTDTQYF. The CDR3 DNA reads TGTGCCAGCAGCCTCTTAGGGAGGACAGATACGCAGTATTTT.

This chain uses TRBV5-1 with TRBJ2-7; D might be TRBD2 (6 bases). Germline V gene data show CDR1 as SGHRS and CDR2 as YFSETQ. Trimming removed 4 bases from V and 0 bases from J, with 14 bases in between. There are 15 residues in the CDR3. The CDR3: CASSLRDSYSYEQYF. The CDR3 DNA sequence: TGCGCCAGCAGCCTCCGGGACTCTTACTCCTACGAGCAGTACTTC.

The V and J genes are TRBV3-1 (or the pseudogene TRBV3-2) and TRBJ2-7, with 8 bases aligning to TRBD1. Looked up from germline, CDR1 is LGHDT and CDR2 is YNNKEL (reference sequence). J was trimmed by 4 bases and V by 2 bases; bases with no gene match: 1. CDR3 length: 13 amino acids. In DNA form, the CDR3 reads TGTGCCAGCAGCCAACGACAGGGGTACGAGCAGTACTTC. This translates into CASSQRQGYEQYF.

The CDR3 region is CASSIEGSGGYTF. The CDR3 DNA reads TGTGCCAGTAGTATAGAAGGTTCAGGAGGCTACACCTTC. The genes are TRBV19 and TRBJ1-2; D remains unclear. V was pared by 0 bases and J by 8 bases, with 10 bases between. CDR3 length: 13 amino acids. In germline, CDR1 is LNHDA, CDR2 SQIVND (reference sequence).

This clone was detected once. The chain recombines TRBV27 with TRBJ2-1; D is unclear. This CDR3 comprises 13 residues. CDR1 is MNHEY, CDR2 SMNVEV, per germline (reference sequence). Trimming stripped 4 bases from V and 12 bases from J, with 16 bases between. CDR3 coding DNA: TGTGCCAGCAGTTCCGGGCGGACCCTTCGGCAGTTCTTC. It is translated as CASSSGRTLRQFF.

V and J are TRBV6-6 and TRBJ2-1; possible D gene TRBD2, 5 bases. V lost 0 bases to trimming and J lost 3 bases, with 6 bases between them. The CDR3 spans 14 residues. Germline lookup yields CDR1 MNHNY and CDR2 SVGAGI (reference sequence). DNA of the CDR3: TGTGCCAGCAGTTACTCGGGGAGCTACAATGAGCAGTTCTTC. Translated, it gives CASSYSGSYNEQFF.

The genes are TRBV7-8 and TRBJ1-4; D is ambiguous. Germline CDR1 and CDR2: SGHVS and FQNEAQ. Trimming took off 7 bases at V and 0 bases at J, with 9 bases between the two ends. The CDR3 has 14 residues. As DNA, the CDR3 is TGTGCCAGCACCCCGGAGGCAACTAATGAAAAACTGTTTTTT. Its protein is CASTPEATNEKLFF. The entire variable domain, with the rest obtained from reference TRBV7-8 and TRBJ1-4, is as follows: GAGVSQSPRYKVAKRGQDVALRCDPISGHVSLFWYQQALGQGPEFLTYFQNEAQLDKSGLPSDRFFAERPEGSVSTLKIQRTQQEDSAVYLCASTPEATNEKLFFGSGTQLSVL.

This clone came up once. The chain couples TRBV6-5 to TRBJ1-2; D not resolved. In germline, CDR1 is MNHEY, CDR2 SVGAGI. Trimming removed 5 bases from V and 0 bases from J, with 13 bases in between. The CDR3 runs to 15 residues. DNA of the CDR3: TGTGCCAGCAGTAAAACAGCCTTAGCTAACTATGGCTACACCTTC. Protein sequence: CASSKTALANYGYTF.

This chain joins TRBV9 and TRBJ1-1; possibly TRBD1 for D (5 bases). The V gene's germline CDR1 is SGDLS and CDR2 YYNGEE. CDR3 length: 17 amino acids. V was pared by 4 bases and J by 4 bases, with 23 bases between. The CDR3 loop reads CASSLSGRDRLGTEAFF. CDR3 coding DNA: TGTGCCAGCAGCCTTTCTGGGCGGGACCGATTGGGCACTGAAGCTTTCTTT.

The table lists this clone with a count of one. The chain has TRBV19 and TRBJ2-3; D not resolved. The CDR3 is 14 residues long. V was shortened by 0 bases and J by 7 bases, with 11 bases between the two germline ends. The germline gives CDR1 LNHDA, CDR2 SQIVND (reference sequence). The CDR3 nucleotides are TGTGCCAGTAGTATAGATTGGTCCACGAATACGCAGTATTTT. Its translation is CASSIDWSTNTQYF.

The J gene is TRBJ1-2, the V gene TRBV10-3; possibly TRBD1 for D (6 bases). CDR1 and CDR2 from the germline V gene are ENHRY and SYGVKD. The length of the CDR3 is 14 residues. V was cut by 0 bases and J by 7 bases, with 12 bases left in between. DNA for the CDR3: TGTGCCATCAGTGAGTCACAGGGCCTCTCTGGCTACACCTTC. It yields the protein CAISESQGLSGYTF.

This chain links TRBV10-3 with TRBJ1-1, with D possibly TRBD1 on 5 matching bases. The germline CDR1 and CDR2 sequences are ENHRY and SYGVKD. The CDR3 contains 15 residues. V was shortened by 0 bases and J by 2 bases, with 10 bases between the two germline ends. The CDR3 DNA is TGTGCCATCAGTGAGTCGAGGCAGGGAAACACTGAAGCTTTCTTT. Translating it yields CAISESRQGNTEAFF.

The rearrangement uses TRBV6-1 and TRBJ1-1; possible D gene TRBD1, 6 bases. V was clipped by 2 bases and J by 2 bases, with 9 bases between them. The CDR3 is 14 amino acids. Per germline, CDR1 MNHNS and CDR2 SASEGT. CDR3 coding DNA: TGTGCCAGCAGTGAACAGGACAGTAACACTGAAGCTTTCTTT. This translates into CASSEQDSNTEAFF.

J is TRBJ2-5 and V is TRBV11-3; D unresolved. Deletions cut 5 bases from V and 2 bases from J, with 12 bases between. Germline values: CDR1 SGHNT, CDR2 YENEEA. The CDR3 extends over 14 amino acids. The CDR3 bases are TGTGCCAGCAGCGCCAGGACGGATCAAGAGACCCAGTACTTC. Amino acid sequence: CASSARTDQETQYF. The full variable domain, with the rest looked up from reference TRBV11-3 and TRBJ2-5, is EAGVVQSPRYKIIEKKQPVAFWCNPISGHNTLYWYLQNLGQGPELLIRYENEEAVDDSQLPKDRFSAERLKGVDSTLKIQPAELGDSAVYLCASSARTDQETQYFGPGTRLLVL.

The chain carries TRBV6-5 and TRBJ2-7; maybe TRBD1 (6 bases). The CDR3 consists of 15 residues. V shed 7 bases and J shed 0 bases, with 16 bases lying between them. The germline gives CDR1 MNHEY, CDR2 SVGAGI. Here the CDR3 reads CASNYRAANSYEQYF. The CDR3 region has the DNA TGTGCCAGCAACTACAGGGCCGCAAACTCCTACGAGCAGTACTTC.

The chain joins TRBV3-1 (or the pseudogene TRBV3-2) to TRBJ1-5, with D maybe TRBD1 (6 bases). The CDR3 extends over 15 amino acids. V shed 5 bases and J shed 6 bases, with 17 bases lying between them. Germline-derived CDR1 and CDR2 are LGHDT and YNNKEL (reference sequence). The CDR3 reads CASSSIWGPGQPQHF. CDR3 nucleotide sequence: TGTGCCAGCAGCTCAATCTGGGGGCCAGGTCAGCCCCAGCATTTT.

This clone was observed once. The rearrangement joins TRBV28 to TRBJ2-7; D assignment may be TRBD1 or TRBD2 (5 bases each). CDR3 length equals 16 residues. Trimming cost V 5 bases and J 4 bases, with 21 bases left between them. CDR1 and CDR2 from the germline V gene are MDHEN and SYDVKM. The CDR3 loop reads CASSPSGQGVRYEQYF. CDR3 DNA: TGTGCCAGCAGTCCCTCGGGGCAGGGTGTGAGGTACGAGCAGTACTTC.

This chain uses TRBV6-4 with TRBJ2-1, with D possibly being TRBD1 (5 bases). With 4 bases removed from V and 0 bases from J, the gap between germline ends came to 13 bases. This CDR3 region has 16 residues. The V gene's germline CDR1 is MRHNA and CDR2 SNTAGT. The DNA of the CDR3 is TGTGCCAGCAGTGGAAGTGACAGCTTCTCCTACAATGAGCAGTTCTTC. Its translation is CASSGSDSFSYNEQFF.

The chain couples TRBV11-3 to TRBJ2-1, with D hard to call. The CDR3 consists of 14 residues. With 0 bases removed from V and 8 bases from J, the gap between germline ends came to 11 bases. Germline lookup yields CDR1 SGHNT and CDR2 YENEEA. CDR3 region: CASSLDASRDEQFF. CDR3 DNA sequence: TGTGCCAGCAGCTTAGATGCCTCCCGAGATGAGCAGTTCTTC.